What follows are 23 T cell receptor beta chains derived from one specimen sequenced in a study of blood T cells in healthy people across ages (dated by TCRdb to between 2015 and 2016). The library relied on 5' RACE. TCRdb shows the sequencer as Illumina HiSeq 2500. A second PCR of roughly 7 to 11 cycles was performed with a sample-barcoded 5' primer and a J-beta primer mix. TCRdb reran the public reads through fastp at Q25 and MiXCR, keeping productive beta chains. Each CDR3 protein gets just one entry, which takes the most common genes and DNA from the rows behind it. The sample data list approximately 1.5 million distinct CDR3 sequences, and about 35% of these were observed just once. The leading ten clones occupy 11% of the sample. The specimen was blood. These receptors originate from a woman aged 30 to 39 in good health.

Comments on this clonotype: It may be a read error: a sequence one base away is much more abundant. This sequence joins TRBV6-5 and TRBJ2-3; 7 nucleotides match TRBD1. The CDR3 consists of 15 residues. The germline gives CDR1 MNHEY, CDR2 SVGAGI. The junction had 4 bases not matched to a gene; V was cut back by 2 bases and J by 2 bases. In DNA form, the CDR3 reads TGTGCCAGCAGTTACGACAGGGCTAACACAGATACGCAGTATTTT. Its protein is CASSYDRANTDTQYF.

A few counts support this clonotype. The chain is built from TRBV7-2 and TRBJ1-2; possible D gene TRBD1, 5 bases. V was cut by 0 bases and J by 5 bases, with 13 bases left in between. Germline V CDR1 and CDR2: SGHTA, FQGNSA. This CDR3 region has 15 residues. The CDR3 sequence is CASSLAGGSYYGYTF. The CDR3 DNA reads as TGTGCCAGCAGCTTAGCCGGGGGTTCCTATTATGGCTACACCTTC.

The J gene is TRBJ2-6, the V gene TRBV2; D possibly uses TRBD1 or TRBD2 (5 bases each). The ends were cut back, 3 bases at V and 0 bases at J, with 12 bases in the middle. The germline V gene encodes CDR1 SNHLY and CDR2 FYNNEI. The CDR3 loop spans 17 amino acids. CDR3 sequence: CASSEDWGPSGANVLTF. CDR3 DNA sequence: TGTGCCAGCAGTGAGGACTGGGGCCCCTCTGGGGCCAACGTCCTGACTTTC.

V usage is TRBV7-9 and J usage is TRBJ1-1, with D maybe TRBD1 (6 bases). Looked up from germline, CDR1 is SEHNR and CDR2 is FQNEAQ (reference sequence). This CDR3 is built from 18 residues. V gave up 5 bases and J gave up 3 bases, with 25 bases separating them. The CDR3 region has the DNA TGTGCCAGCAGCCGACGGAGTCCGACGGAAGGGGGGTACACTGAAGCTTTCTTT. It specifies CASSRRSPTEGGYTEAFF.

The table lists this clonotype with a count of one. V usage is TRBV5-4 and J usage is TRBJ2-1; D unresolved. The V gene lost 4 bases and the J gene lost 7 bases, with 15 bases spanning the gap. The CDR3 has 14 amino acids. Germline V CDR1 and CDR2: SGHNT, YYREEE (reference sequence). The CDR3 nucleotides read TGTGCCAGCAGCCTGCCGAAGCTAGGTAATGAGCAGTTCTTC. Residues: CASSLPKLGNEQFF.

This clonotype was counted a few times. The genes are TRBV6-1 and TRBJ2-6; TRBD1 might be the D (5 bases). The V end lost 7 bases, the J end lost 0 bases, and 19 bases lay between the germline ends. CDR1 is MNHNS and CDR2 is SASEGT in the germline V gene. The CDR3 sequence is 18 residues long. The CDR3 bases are TGTGCCAGCACAGGGTCTGGGCCGAGGTTCTCTGGGGCCAACGTCCTGACTTTC. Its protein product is CASTGSGPRFSGANVLTF.

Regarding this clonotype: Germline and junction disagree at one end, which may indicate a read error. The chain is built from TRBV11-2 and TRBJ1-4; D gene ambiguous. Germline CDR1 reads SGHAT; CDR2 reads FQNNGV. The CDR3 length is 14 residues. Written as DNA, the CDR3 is TGTGCCAGCAGCTTATCAGCCACTAATGAAGAACTGTTTTTT. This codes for CASSLSATNEELFF.

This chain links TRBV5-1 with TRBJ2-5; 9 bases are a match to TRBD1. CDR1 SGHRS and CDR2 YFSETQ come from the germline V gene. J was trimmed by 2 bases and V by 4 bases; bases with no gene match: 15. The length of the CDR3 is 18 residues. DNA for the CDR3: TGCGCCAGCAGCGGGGGGTACAGGGGGCCCGCTTCTCAAGAGACCCAGTACTTC. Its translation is CASSGGYRGPASQETQYF.

CDR3 DNA: TGTGCCAGCAGCACAGAGGGGGTTAGCAATTCACCCCTCCACTTT. It is translated as CASSTEGVSNSPLHF. This sequence joins TRBV12-3 or TRBV12-4 and TRBJ1-6; D possibly corresponds to TRBD1 (6 bases). The CDR3 consists of 15 residues. The germline V and J ends were trimmed by 6 bases and 7 bases, with 16 bases remaining between them.

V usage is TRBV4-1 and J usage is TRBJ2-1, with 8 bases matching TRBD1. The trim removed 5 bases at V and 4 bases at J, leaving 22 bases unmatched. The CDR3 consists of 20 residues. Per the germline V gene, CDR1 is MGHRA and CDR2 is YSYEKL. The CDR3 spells CASSSEGLSGGLKIYNEQFF. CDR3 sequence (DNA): TGCGCCAGCAGCTCCGAAGGTTTATCAGGGGGCCTTAAAATTTACAATGAGCAGTTCTTC.

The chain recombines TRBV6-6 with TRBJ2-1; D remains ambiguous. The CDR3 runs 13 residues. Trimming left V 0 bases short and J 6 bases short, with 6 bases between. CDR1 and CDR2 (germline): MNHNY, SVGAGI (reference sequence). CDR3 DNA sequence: TGTGCCAGCAGTTACTCGATCGGCAATGAGCAGTTCTTC. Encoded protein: CASSYSIGNEQFF.

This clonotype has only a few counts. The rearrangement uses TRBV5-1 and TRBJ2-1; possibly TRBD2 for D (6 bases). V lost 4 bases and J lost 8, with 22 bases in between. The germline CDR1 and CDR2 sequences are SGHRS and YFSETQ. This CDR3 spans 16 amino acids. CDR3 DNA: TGCGCCAGCAGCCGACCCCGGGACTTTCACGGGGATGAGCAGTTCTTC. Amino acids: CASSRPRDFHGDEQFF.

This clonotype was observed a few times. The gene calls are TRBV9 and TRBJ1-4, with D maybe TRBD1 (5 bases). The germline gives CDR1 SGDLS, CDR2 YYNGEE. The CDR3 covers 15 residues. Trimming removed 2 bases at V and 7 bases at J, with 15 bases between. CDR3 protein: CASSVSGAGGEKLFF. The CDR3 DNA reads TGTGCCAGCAGCGTGTCCGGGGCCGGAGGTGAAAAACTGTTTTTT.

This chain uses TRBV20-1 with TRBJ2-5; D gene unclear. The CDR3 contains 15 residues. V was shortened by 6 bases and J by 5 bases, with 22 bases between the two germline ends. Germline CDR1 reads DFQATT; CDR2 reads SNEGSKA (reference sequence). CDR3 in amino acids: CSADLPGLHSETQYF. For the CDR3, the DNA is TGCAGTGCCGACCTTCCCGGGCTACATTCGGAGACCCAGTACTTC.

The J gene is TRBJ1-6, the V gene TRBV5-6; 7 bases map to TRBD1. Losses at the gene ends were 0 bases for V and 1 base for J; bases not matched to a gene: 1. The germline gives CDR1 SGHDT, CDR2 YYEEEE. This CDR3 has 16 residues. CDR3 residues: CASSLDRGSYNSPLHF. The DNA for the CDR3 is TGTGCCAGCAGCTTGGACAGGGGATCCTATAATTCACCCCTCCACTTT.

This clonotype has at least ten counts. For the CDR3, the DNA is TGCAGTCTGATACCTAGTACCCAGTACTTC. It translates to CSLIPSTQYF. V is TRBV20-1 and J is TRBJ2-5, with D uncertain. Deletions cut 8 bases from V and 8 bases from J, with 12 bases between. The CDR3 is 10 residues long. Germline lookup yields CDR1 DFQATT and CDR2 SNEGSKA (reference sequence).

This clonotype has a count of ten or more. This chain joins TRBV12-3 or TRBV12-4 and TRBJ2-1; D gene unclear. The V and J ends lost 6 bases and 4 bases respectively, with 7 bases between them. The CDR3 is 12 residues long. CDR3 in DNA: TGTGCCAGCAGCCCCGGGTACAATGAGCAGTTCTTC. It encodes CASSPGYNEQFF.

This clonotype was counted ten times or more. DNA of the CDR3: TGTGCCAGCAGTACCGGACTAGCGTTGGGCAATGAGCAGTTCTTC. Translation gives CASSTGLALGNEQFF. The J gene is TRBJ2-1, the V gene TRBV12-3 or TRBV12-4, with 9 nucleotides matching TRBD2. The CDR3 contains 15 residues. V dropped 5 bases and J dropped 6; count of bases not matched to a gene: 8.

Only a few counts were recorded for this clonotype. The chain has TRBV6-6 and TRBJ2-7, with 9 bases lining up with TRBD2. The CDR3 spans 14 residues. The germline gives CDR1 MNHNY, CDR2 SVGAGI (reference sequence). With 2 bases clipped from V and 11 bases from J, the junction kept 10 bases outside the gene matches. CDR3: CASSYPGTSGREYF. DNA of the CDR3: TGTGCCAGCAGTTACCCAGGCACTAGCGGGCGGGAGTACTTC.

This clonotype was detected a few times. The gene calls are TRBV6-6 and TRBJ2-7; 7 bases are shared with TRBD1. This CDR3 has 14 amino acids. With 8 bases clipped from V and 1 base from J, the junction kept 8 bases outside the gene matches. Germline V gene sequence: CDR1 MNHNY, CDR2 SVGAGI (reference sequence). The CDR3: CASLKDRLSYEQYF. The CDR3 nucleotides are TGTGCCAGCCTAAAGGACAGGTTGTCCTACGAGCAGTACTTC.

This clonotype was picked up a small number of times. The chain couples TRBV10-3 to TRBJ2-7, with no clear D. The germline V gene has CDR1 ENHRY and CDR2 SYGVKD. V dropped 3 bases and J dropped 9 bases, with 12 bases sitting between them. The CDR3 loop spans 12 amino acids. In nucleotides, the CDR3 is TGTGCCATCAGTGATGATAGGACCTTGCAGTACTTC. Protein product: CAISDDRTLQYF.

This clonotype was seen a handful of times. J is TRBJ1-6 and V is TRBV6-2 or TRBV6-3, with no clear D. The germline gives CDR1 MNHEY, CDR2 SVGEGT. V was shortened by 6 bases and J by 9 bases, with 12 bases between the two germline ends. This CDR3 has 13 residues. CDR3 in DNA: TGTGCCAGCAGCCGAAACGGCGGTTCACCCCTCCACTTT. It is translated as CASSRNGGSPLHF.

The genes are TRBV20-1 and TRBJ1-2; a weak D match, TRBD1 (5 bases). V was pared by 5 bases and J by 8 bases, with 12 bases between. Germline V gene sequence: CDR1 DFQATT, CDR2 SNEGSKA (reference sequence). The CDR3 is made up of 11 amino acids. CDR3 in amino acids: CSAPDQGGYTF. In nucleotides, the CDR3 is TGCAGTGCTCCCGACCAGGGCGGCTACACCTTC.